This T cell receptor beta chain was recovered during a study of OX40 agonist ivuxolimab in advanced cancers. The repertoire was sequenced with immunoSEQ multiplex PCR; TCRdb's copy has only in-frame clones and lacks some. The data hold 55,000 to 75,000 clones, with about 91% observed a single time. Trimming left V 2 bases short and J 3 bases short, with 26 bases between. Germline CDR1 and CDR2: SGDLS and YYNGEE. The length of the CDR3 is 20 residues. The sample in question was CD4+ or CD8+ T cells sorted from blood, obtained in a trial of the OX40 agonist ivuxolimab. This clonotype originated in an adult with an advanced solid tumor such as melanoma, head and neck, liver or kidney cancer. The genes are TRBV9 and TRBJ2-2, with D possibly TRBD1 on 5 matching bases. The CDR3 DNA follows: TGTGCCAGCAGCGTCTCTGTCTACGGTAGGGCAGGGATCGACACCGGGGAGCTGTTTTTT. It encodes CASSVSVYGRAGIDTGELFF.